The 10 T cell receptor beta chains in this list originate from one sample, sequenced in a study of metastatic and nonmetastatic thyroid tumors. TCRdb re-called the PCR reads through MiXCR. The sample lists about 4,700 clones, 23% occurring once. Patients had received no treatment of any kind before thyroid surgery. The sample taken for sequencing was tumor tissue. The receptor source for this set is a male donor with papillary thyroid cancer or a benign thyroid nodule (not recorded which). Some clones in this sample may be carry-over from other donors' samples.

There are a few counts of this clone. CDR3 nucleotides: TGTGCCAGCAGTCCGCCTAGCGGGAGTAACGAGCAGTACTTC. Amino acid sequence: CASSPPSGSNEQYF. The J gene is TRBJ2-7, the V gene TRBV28, with 10 bases identical to TRBD2. The V gene's germline CDR1 is MDHEN and CDR2 SYDVKM. With V trimmed by 5 bases and J by 5 bases, 6 bases remained unmatched. The CDR3 totals 14 residues.

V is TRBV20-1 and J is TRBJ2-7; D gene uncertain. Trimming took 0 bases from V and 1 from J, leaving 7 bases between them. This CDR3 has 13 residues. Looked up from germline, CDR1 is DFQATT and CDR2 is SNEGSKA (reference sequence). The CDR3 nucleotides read TGCAGTGCTAGAGAAGGTCCATCCTACGAGCAGTACTTC. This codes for CSAREGPSYEQYF.

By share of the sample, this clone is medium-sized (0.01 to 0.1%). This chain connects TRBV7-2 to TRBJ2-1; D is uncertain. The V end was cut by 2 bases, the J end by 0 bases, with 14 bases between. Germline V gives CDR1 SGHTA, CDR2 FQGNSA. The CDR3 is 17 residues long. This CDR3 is CASSLSVMQSSYNEQFF. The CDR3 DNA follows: TGTGCCAGCAGCTTATCGGTAATGCAGAGCTCCTACAATGAGCAGTTCTTC.

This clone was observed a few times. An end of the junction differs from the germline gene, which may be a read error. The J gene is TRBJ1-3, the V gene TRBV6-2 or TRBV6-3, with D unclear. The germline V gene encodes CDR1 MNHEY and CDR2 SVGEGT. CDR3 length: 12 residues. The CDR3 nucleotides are TGTGCCAGCAGTAACTCCGGAAACACCATATATTTT. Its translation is CASSNSGNTIYF.

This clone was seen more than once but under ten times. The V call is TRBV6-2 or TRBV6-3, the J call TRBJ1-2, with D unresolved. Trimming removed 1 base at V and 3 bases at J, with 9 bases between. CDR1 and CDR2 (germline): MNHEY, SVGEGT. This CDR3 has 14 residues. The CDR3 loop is CASSYLAVDYGYTF. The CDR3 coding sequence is TGTGCCAGCAGTTACTTGGCTGTTGACTATGGCTACACCTTC.

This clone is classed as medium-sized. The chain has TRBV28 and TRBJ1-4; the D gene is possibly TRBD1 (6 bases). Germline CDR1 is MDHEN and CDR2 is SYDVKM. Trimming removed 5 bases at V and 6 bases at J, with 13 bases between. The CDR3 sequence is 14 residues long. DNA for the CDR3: TGTGCCAGCAGTAGCCGGGACAAATATGAAAAACTGTTTTTT. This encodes CASSSRDKYEKLFF.

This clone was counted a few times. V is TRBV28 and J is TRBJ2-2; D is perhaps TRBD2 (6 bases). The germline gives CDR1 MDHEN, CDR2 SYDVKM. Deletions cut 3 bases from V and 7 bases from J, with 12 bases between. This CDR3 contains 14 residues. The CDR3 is CASSFGPGVGELFF. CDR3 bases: TGTGCCAGCAGTTTTGGCCCGGGAGTCGGGGAGCTGTTTTTT.

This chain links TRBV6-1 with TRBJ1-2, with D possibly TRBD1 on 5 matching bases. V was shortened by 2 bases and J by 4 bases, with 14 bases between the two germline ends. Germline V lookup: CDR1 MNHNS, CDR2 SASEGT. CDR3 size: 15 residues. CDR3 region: CASSENAGGTYGYTF. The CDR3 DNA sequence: TGTGCCAGCAGTGAAAACGCGGGGGGAACCTATGGCTACACCTTC.

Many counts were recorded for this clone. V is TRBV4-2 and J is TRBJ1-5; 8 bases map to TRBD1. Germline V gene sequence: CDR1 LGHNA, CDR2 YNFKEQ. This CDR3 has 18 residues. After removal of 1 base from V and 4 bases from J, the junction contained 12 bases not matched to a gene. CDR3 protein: CASSQAPPTGATNQPQHF. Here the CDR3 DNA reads TGTGCCAGCAGCCAAGCCCCCCCGACAGGGGCCACGAATCAGCCCCAGCATTTT.

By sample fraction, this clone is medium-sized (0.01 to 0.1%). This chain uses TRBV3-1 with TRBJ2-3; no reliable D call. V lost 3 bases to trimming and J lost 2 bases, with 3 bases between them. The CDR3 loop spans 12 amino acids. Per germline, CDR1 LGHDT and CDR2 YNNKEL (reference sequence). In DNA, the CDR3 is TGTGCCAGCAGCCAGGTCACAGATACGCAGTATTTT. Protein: CASSQVTDTQYF.